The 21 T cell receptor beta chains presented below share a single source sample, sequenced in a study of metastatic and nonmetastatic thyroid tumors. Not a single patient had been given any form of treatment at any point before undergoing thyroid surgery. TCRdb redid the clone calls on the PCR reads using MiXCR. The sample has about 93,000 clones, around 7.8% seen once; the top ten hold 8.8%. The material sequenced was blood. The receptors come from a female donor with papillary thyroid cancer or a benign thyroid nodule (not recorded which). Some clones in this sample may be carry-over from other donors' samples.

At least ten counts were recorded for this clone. The CDR3 loop is CASSPRGGPNTGELFF. DNA of the CDR3: TGTGCCAGCAGCCCCCGAGGGGGGCCCAACACCGGGGAGCTGTTTTTT. This chain joins TRBV3-1 and TRBJ2-2; D may correspond to TRBD1 or TRBD2 (6 bases each). Germline CDR1 reads LGHDT; CDR2 reads YNNKEL (reference sequence). Deletions cut 4 bases from V and 2 bases from J, with 14 bases between. The CDR3 has 16 amino acids.

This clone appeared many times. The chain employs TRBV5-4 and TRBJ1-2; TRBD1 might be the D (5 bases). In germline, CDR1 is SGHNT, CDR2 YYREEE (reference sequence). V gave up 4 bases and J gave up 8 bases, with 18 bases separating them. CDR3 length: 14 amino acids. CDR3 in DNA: TGTGCCAGCAGCCACCGAGTGGGGGACGGGGGCTACACCTTC. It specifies CASSHRVGDGGYTF.

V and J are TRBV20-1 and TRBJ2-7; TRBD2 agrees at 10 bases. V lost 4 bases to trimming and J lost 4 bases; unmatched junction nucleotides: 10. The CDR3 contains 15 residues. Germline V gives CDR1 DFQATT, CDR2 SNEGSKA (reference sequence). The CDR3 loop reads CSATPGLAVVYEQYF. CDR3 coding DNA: TGCAGTGCTACGCCCGGACTAGCGGTGGTGTACGAGCAGTACTTC.

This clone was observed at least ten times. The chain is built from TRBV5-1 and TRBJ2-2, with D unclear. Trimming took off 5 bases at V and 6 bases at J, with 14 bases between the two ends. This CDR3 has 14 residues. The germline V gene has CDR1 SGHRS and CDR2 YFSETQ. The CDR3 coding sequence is TGCGCCAGCAGGAGGACGGACGGGTCCGGGGAGCTGTTTTTT. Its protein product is CASRRTDGSGELFF.

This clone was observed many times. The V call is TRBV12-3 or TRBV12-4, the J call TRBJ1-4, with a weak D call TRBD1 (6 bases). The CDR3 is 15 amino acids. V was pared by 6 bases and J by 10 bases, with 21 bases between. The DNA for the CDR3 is TGTGCCAGCAGGGGACCGGGACACACTAGTGGAAAACTGTTTTTT. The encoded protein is CASRGPGHTSGKLFF.

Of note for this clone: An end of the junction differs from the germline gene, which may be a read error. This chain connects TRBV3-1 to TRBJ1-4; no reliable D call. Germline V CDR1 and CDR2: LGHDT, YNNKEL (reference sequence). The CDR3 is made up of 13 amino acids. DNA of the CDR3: TGCGCCAGCCCCCGCAGTGAGTTCCCCAAACTGTTTTTT. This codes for CASPRSEFPKLFF.

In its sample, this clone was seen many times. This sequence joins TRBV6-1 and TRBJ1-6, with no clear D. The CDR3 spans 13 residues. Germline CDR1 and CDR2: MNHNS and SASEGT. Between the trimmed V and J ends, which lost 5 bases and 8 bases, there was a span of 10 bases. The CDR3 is CASSFRLYSPLHF. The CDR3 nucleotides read TGTGCCAGCAGTTTCAGGTTGTATTCACCCCTCCACTTT.

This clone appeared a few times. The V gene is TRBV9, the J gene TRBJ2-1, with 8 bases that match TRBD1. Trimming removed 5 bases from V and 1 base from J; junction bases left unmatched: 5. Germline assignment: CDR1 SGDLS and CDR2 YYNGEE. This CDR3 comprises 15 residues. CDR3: CASRVQGESYNEQFF. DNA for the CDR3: TGTGCCAGCAGAGTACAGGGGGAATCCTACAATGAGCAGTTCTTC.

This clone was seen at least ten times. CDR3 DNA sequence: TGTGCCACCAGCAGAGCGGACAGGGGGAGAATGGATACGCAGTATTTT. It yields the protein CATSRADRGRMDTQYF. This rearrangement joins TRBV15 to TRBJ2-3; 10 bases match TRBD1. J was trimmed by 6 bases and V by 1 base; bases with no gene match: 7. From germline, CDR1 is LNHNV and CDR2 YYDKDF (reference sequence). The CDR3 has 16 residues.

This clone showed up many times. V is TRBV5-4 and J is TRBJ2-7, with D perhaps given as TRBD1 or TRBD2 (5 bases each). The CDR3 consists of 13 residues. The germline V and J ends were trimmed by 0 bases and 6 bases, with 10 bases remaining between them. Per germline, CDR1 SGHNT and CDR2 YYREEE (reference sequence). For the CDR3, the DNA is TGTGCCAGCAGCTTGGAGGCAGGGAGCGAGCAGTACTTC. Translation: CASSLEAGSEQYF.

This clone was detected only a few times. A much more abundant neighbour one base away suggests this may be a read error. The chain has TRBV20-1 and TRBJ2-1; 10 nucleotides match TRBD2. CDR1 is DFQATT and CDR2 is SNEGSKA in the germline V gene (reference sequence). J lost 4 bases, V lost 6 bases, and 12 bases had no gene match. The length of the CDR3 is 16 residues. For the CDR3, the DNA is TGCAGTGCGGACCCCAGCGGGGGGGGTAAATACAATGAGCAGTTCTTC. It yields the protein CSADPSGGGKYNEQFF.

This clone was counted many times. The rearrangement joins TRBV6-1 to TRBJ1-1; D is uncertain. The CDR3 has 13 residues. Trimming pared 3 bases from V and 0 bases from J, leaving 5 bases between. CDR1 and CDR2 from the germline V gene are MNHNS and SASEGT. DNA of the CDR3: TGTGCCAGCAGTGACCCCGTGAACACTGAAGCTTTCTTT. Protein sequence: CASSDPVNTEAFF.

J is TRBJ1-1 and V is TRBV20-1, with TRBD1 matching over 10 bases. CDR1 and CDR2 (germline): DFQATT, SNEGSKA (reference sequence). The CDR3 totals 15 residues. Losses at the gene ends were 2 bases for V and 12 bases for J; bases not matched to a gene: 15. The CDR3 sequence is CSARLTGGLDTQSFF. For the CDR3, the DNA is TGCAGTGCTAGATTGACAGGGGGCTTGGACACTCAATCTTTCTTT.

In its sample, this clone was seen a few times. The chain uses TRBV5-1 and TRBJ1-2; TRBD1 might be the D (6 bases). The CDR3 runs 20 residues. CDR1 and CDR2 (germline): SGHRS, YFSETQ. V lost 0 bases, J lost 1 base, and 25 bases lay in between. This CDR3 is CASSLASPAGQSIFNYGYTF. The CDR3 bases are TGCGCCAGCAGCTTGGCCTCACCCGCGGGACAAAGTATTTTTAACTATGGCTACACCTTC.

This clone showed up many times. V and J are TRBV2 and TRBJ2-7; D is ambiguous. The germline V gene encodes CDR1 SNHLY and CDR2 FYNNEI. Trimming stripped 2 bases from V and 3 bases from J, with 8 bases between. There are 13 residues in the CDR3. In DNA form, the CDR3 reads TGTGCCAGCAGTGAAATTGGCAGCTACGAGCAGTACTTC. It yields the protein CASSEIGSYEQYF.

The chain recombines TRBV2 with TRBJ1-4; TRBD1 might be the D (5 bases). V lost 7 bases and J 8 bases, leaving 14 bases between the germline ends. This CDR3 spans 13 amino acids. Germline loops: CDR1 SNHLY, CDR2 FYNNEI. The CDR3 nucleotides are TGTGCCAGCATGGCCAGGGCAAGGGAAAAACTGTTTTTT. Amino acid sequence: CASMARAREKLFF.

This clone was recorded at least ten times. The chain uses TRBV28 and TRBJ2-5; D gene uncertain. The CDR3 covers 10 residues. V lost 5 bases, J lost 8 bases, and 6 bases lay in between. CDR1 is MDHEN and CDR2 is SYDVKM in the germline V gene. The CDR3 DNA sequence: TGTGCCAGCAGTAGGGTAACCCAGTACTTC. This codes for CASSRVTQYF.

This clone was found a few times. The DNA for the CDR3 is TGTGCCAGCAGCAAGAGGGGATCCCTCTTGGGGGGGGCCAACGTCCTGACTTTC. It is translated as CASSKRGSLLGGANVLTF. The chain recombines TRBV12-3 or TRBV12-4 with TRBJ2-6; D assignment may be TRBD1 or TRBD2 (5 bases each). CDR3 size: 18 residues. Trimming left V 6 bases short and J 4 bases short, with 22 bases between.

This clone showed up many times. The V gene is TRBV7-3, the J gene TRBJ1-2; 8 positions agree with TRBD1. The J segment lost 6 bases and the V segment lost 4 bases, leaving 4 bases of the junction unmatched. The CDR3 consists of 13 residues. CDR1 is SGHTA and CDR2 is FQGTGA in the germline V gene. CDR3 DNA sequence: TGTGCCAGCAGCTACGGGACAGGCCATGGCTACACCTTC. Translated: CASSYGTGHGYTF.

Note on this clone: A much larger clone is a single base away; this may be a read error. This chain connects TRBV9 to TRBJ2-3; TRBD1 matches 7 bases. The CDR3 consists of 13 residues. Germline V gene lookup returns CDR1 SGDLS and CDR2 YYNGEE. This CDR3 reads CASSVIGTDTHYF. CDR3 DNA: TGTGCCAGCAGCGTAATTGGGACAGATACGCATTATTTT.

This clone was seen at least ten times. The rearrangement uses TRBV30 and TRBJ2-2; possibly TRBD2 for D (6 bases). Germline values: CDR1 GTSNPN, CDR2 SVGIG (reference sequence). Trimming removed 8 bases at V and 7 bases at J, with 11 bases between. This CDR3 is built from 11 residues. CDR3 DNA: TGTGCCCCCGGAGGGCGCGGGGAGCTGTTTTTT. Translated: CAPGGRGELFF.